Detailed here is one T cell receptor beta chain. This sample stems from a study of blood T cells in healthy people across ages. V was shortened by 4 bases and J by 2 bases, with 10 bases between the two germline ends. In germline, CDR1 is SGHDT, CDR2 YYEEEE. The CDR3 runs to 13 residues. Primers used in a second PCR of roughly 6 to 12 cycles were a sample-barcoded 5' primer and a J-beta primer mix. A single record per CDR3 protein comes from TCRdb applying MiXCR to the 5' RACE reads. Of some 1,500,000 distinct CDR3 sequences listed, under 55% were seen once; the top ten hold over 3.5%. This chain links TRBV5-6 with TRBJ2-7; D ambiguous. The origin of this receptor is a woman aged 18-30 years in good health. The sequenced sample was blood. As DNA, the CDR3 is TGTGCCAGCAGCGTGTATCTCGCCTACGAGCAGTACTTC. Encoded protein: CASSVYLAYEQYF.